The text below deals with one T cell receptor beta chain. V was clipped by 2 bases and J by 0 bases; unmatched bases: 4. Germline V gene lookup returns CDR1 SGHVS and CDR2 FNYEAQ. The CDR3 sequence is 15 residues long. The record originates from a study of long-term antiretroviral therapy in people with HIV. At survey level, the immunoSEQ assay was run in its v3.0 version. Clones were read by immunoSEQ multiplex PCR, and TCRdb kept only the in-frame ones, dropping some. Of about 14,000 clones listed, 77% are singletons. The TCR sequence derives from a man between 35 and 55 years old with HIV. The chain is built from TRBV7-6 and TRBJ2-7, with 7 nucleotides matching TRBD1. The sequencing used unsorted PBMCs, collected 1.3 years before starting antiretroviral therapy. The CDR3 sequence is CASSLMGDSSYEQYF. CDR3 DNA: TGTGCCAGCAGCTTAATGGGGGACAGCTCCTACGAGCAGTACTTC.